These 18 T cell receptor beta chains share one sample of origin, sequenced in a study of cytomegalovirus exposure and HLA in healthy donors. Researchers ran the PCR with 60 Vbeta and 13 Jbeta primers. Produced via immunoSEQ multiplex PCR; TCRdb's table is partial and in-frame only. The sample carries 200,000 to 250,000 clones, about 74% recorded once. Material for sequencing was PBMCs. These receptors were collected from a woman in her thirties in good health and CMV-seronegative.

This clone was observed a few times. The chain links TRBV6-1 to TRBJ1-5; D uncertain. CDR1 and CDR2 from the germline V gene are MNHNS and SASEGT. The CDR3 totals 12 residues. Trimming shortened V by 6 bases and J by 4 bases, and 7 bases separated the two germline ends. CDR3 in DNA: TGTGCCAGCAGGGCCCCTAATCAGCCCCAGCATTTT. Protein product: CASRAPNQPQHF.

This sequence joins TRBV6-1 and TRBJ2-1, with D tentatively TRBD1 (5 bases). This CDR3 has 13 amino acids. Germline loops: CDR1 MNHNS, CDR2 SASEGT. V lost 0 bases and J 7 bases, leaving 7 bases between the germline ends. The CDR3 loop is CASSEAPGNEQFF. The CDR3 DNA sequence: TGTGCCAGCAGTGAAGCTCCAGGGAATGAGCAGTTCTTC.

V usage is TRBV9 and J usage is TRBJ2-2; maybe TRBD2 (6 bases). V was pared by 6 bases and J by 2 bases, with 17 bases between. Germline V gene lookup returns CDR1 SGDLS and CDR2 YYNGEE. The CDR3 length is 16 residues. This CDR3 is CASTKNGGTNTGELFF. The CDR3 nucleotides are TGTGCCAGCACTAAAAATGGGGGGACTAACACCGGGGAGCTGTTTTTT.

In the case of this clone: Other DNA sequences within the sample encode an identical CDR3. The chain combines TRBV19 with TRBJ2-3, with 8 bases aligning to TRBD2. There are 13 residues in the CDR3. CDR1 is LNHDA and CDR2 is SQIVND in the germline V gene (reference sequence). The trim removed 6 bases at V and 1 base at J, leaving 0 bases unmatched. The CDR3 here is CASRREGTDTQYF. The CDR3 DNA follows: TGTGCCAGTAGGCGGGAGGGCACAGATACGCAGTATTTT.

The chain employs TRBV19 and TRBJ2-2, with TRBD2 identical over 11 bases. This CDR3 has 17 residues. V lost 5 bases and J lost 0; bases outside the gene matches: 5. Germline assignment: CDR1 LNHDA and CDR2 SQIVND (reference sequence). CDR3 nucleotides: TGTGCCAGTAGTGCCCTAGCGGGAGGTACGAACACCGGGGAGCTGTTTTTT. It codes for CASSALAGGTNTGELFF.

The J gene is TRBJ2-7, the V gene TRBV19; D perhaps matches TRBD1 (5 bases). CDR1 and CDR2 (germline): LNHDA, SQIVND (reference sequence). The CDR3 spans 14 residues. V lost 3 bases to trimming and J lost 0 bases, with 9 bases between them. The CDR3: CASSIRQTSYEQYF. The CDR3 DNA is TGTGCCAGTAGTATTAGACAGACCTCCTACGAGCAGTACTTC.

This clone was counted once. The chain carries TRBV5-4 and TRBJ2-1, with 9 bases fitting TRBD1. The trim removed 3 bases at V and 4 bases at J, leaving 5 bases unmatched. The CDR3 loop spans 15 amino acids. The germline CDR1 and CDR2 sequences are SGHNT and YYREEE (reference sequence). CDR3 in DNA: TGTGCCAGCAGCTCCTCAGACAGGGGGTACAATGAGCAGTTCTTC. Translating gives CASSSSDRGYNEQFF.

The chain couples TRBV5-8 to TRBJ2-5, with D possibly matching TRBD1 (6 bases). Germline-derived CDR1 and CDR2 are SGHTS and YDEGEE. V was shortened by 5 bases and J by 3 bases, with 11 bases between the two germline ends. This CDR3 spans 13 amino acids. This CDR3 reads CASRFRGEETQYF. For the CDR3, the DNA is TGTGCCAGCAGATTCAGGGGCGAAGAGACCCAGTACTTC.

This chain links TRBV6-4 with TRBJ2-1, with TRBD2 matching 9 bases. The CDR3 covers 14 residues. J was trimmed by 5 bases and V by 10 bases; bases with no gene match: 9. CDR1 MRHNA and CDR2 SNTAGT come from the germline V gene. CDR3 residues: CATSGIAGDNEQFF. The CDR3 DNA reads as TGTGCCACCTCTGGAATAGCGGGAGACAATGAGCAGTTCTTC.

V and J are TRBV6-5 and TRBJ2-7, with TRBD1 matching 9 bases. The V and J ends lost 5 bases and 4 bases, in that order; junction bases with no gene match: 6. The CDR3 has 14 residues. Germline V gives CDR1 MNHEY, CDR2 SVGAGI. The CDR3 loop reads CASSPQGAKYEQYF. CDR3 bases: TGTGCCAGCAGTCCACAGGGGGCTAAATACGAGCAGTACTTC.

In DNA form, the CDR3 reads TGTGCCAGCAGCAGCGTAGGACAGGGCGACTATGGCTACACCTTC. This encodes CASSSVGQGDYGYTF. The V call is TRBV5-6, the J call TRBJ1-2, with 8 bases fitting TRBD1. The germline V gene encodes CDR1 SGHDT and CDR2 YYEEEE. There are 15 residues in the CDR3. The trim removed 4 bases at V and 3 bases at J, leaving 8 bases unmatched. Together with reference TRBV5-6 and TRBJ1-2, the CDR3 gives the full variable domain: DAGVTQSPTHLIKTRGQQVTLRCSPKSGHDTVSWYQQALGQGPQFIFQYYEEEERQRGNFPDRFSGHQFPNYSSELNVNALLLGDSALYLCASSSVGQGDYGYTFGSGTRLTVV.

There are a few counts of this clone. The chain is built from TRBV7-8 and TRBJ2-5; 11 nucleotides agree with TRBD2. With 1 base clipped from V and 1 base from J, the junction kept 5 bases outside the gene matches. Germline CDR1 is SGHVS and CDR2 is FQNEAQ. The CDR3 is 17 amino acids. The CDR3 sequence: CASSLGVLAGGQETQYF. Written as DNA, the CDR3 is TGTGCCAGCAGCTTAGGGGTTCTAGCGGGGGGCCAAGAGACCCAGTACTTC. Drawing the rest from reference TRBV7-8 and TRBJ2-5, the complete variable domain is GAGVSQSPRYKVAKRGQDVALRCDPISGHVSLFWYQQALGQGPEFLTYFQNEAQLDKSGLPSDRFFAERPEGSVSTLKIQRTQQEDSAVYLCASSLGVLAGGQETQYFGPGTRLLVL.

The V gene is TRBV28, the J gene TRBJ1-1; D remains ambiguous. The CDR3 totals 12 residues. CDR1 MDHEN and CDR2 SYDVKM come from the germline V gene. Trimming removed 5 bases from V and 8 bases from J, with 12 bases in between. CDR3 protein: CASSPGTQEAFF. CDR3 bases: TGTGCCAGCAGTCCAGGAACCCAAGAAGCTTTCTTT.

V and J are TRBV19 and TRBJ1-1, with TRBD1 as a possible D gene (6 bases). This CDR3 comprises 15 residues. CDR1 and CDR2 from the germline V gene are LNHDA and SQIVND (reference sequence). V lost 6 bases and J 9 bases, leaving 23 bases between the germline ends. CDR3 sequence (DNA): TGTGCCAGTAGCCCACACAGGGATAGGACCGCACAAGCTTTCTTT. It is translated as CASSPHRDRTAQAFF.

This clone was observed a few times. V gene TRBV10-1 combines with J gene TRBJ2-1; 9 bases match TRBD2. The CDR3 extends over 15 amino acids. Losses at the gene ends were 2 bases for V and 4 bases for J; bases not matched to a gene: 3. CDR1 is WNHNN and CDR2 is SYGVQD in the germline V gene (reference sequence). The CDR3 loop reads CASSERLAGYNEQFF. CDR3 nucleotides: TGCGCCAGCAGTGAGCGGCTAGCGGGATACAATGAGCAGTTCTTC.

CDR3 sequence (DNA): TGTGCCAGCAGCCGCACGACAGGGGCCGGCTACACCTTC. Protein product: CASSRTTGAGYTF. The rearrangement links TRBV16 to TRBJ1-2; 8 bases fit TRBD1. The CDR3 sequence is 13 residues long. The germline V gene has CDR1 KGHSY and CDR2 FQNENV. The ends lost 4 bases at V and 8 bases at J; junction bases unmatched: 6.

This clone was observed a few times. The CDR3 DNA reads as TGTGCCAGCAGTCCAAAATTTCTCGGGACTACTACATTCAGACAGTACTTC. This gives the protein CASSPKFLGTTTFRQYF. The chain links TRBV27 to TRBJ2-7; 7 positions match TRBD2. Germline V gives CDR1 MNHEY, CDR2 SMNVEV (reference sequence). V was clipped by 5 bases and J by 10 bases; unmatched bases: 23. There are 17 residues in the CDR3.

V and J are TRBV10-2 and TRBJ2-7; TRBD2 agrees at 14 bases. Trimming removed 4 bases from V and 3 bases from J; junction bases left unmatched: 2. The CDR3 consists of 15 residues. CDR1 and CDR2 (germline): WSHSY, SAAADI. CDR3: CASSGGLAGDYEQYF. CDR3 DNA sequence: TGCGCCAGCAGTGGGGGACTAGCGGGAGACTACGAGCAGTACTTC.